Reported below is one T cell receptor beta chain. The table came from immunoSEQ multiplex PCR; TCRdb's copy has only in-frame clones and leaves some out. The table has about 180,000 clones, roughly 80% seen once; the top ten hold more than 7.5%. This CDR3 has 13 amino acids. CDR1 LNHDA and CDR2 SQIVND come from the germline V gene (reference sequence). Trimming removed 5 bases from V and 7 bases from J; junction bases left unmatched: 4. The data were taken from a study of blood T cell repertoires in COVID-19. This sequence was found in a woman in her 70s with acute or convalescent COVID-19. V gene TRBV19 combines with J gene TRBJ1-2, with 10 bases matching TRBD1. The source material was peripheral blood. CDR3 sequence (DNA): TGTGCCAGTAGTTTCGGGACAGGGGCTGGCTACACCTTC. The encoded protein is CASSFGTGAGYTF.